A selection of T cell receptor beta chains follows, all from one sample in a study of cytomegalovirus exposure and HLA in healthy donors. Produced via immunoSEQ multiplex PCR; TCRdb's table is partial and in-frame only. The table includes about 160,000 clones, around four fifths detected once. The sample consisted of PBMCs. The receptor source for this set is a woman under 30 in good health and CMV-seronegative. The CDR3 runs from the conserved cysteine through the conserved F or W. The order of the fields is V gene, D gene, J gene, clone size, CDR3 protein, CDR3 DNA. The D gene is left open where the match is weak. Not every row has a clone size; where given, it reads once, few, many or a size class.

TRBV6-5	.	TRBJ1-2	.	CASSYRRVSYGYTF	TGTGCCAGCAGTTACCGCAGGGTTAGCTATGGCTACACCTTC
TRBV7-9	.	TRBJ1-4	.	CASSLSRRTDPEKLFF	TGTGCCAGCAGCTTAAGTCGTCGGACAGACCCTGAAAAACTGTTTTTT
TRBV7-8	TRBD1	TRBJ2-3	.	CASSQGQGVGTDTQYF	TGTGCCAGCAGCCAGGGACAGGGGGTTGGCACAGATACGCAGTATTTT
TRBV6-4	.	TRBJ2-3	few	CASSATSTDTQYF	TGTGCCAGCAGTGCCACTAGCACAGATACGCAGTATTTT
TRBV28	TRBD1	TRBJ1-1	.	CASSPDRATEAFF	TGTGCCAGCAGCCCAGACAGGGCTACTGAAGCTTTCTTT
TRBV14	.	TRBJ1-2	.	CASSQATGSYGYTF	TGTGCCAGCAGCCAAGCGACGGGTAGCTATGGCTACACCTTC
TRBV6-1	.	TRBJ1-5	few	CASSDWASGNQPQHF	TGTGCCAGCAGTGACTGGGCCAGTGGGAATCAGCCCCAGCATTTT
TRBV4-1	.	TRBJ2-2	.	CASSQGWAAGNTGELFF	TGCGCCAGCAGCCAAGGTTGGGCTGCTGGGAACACCGGGGAGCTGTTTTTT
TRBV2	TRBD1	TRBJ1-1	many	CASNVKGAGGTEAFF	TGTGCCAGCAATGTGAAGGGGGCGGGTGGCACTGAAGCTTTCTTT
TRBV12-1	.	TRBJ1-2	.	CASSSLHTF	TGTGCCAGCAGCAGCCTCCACACCTTC
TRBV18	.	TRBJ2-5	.	CASSSGQTQYF	TGTGCCAGCTCAAGTGGGCAGACCCAGTACTTC
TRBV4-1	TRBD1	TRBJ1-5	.	CASSFGQGANQPQHF	TGCGCCAGCAGCTTCGGACAGGGGGCCAATCAGCCCCAGCATTTT
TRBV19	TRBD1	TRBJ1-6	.	CASSPGQGGSPLHF	TGTGCCAGTAGCCCTGGACAGGGAGGTTCACCCCTCCACTTT
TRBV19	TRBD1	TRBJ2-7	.	CASSPGTGAYEQYF	TGTGCCAGTAGTCCAGGGACAGGCGCCTACGAGCAGTACTTC
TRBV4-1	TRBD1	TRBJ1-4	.	CASSQTGTGEEKLFF	TGCGCCAGCAGCCAAACCGGGACAGGAGAGGAAAAACTGTTTTTT
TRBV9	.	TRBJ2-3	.	CASRLMGADTQYF	TGTGCCAGCAGGCTCATGGGAGCAGATACGCAGTATTTT
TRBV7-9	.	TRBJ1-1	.	CASSPRRGGVTEAFF	TGTGCCAGCAGCCCGCGCAGGGGTGGGGTCACTGAAGCTTTCTTT
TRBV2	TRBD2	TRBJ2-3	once	CASGGLAGASRGTDTQYF	TGTGCCAGCGGCGGACTAGCGGGGGCCTCTCGGGGCACAGATACGCAGTATTTT
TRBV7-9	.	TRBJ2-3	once	CSSSSGLAFDTQYF	TGTTCCAGCAGCTCGGGACTCGCATTTGATACGCAGTATTTT
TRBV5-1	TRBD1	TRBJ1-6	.	CASSPSGGRTYNSPLHF	TGCGCCAGCAGCCCCTCAGGGGGACGGACCTATAATTCACCCCTCCACTTT
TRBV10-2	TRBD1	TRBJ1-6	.	CASSAGQGNSPLHF	TGCGCCAGCAGTGCAGGACAGGGTAATTCACCCCTCCACTTT
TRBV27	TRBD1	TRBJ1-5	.	CASRSHRGLNQPQHF	TGTGCCAGCAGGTCGCACAGGGGCCTCAATCAGCCCCAGCATTTT
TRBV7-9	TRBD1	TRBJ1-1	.	CSSSLAGGARQTEAFF	TGTTCCAGCAGCTTAGCAGGGGGAGCCAGGCAGACTGAAGCTTTCTTT
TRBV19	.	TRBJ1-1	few	CASSIEGLGGTEAFF	TGTGCCAGTAGTATAGAGGGTCTAGGAGGGACTGAAGCTTTCTTT
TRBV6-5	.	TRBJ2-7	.	CASSRTVRYEQYF	TGTGCCAGCAGTCGGACAGTACGCTACGAGCAGTACTTC
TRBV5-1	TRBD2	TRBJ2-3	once	CASSLAGGVTDTQYF	TGCGCCAGCAGCTTGGCGGGGGGGGTGACAGATACGCAGTATTTT